Described below is a single T cell receptor (beta chain) sequence and its context. Its specificity is not known. These data originate in a study of cytomegalovirus exposure and HLA in healthy donors. General study points: A later analysis found common viral pathogens apparently linked to several of the most significant clusters.

The CDR3 is 13 amino acids. Trimming took 8 bases from V and 4 from J, leaving 14 bases between them. CDR1 is MNHNS and CDR2 is SASEGT in the germline V gene. The PCR employed 60 Vbeta primers together with 13 Jbeta primers. TCRdb's copy holds only in-frame clones and misses some; the assay was immunoSEQ multiplex PCR. The sample holds 53,000 or so clones. Regarding donors, all were healthy bone marrow donors. Donors counted as nominally healthy when sampled, yet unrecorded immune exposures were likely. The sequence derives from a male donor in good health and CMV-seropositive. Material: PBMCs. The V call is TRBV6-1, the J call TRBJ1-2; D remains ambiguous. CDR3 residues: CASEEPSRYGYTF. CDR3 coding DNA: TGTGCCAGCGAGGAACCTTCCCGCTATGGCTACACCTTC.